This passage covers 29 T cell receptor beta chains from one sample sequenced in a study of shared T cell receptors in the human thymus. Generated by immunoSEQ multiplex PCR, the TCRdb table keeps only in-frame clones and is missing some. The table lists under 850,000 clones, 88% of them singletons, with about 0.01% in the top ten. These data were also reused for a study on human thymus T cells.

Sequences were obtained from thymocytes. These receptors were taken from a boy under three years old with a congenital heart defect.

The rearrangement links TRBV12-5 to TRBJ1-2; D unresolved. Trimming took off 2 bases at V and 8 bases at J, with 27 bases between the two ends. The CDR3 is 18 residues long. Per the germline V gene, CDR1 is LGHNT and CDR2 is FRNRAP. CDR3 protein: CASGLKSIQEVLSGGYTF. In DNA, the CDR3 is TGTGCTAGTGGTTTGAAGTCAATCCAGGAGGTCCTCAGCGGAGGCTACACCTTC.

This sequence joins TRBV28 and TRBJ1-1, with 9 nucleotides matching TRBD1. Germline assignment: CDR1 MDHEN and CDR2 SYDVKM. Trimming took 5 bases from V and 1 from J; bases not matched to a gene: 8. This CDR3 has 16 amino acids. The CDR3 region is CASSPAGTGRNTEAFF. The CDR3 bases are TGTGCCAGCAGTCCCGCCGGGACAGGGAGGAACACTGAAGCTTTCTTT.

This chain joins TRBV18 and TRBJ1-2, with 7 nucleotides matching TRBD1. The CDR3 spans 14 residues. The junction had 2 bases not matched to a gene; V was cut back by 0 bases and J by 4 bases. Per germline, CDR1 KGHSH and CDR2 LQKENI. CDR3 residues: CASSPPDRTYGYTF. CDR3 in DNA: TGTGCCAGCTCACCACCGGACAGGACCTATGGCTACACCTTC.

This chain connects TRBV7-9 to TRBJ2-7; 9 bases are a match to TRBD1. CDR1 SEHNR and CDR2 FQNEAQ come from the germline V gene (reference sequence). Unmatched junction bases numbered 13, after V lost 0 bases and J lost 7 bases. CDR3 length: 17 amino acids. The chain's CDR3 is CASSLAGGGQGKTEQYF. The CDR3 bases are TGTGCCAGCAGCTTAGCGGGGGGGGGACAGGGTAAAACAGAGCAGTACTTC.

The chain employs TRBV29-1 and TRBJ1-2; 11 nucleotides line up with TRBD1. There are 14 residues in the CDR3. With V trimmed by 7 bases and J by 8 bases, 12 bases remained unmatched. Germline-derived CDR1 and CDR2 are SQVTM and ANQGSEA. CDR3 in DNA: TGCAGCGCCGGACAGGGGGCCGGCGGCGGGGGCTACACCTTC. Amino acids: CSAGQGAGGGGYTF.

This clone was recorded only once. This chain links TRBV7-6 with TRBJ1-1; D gene unclear. CDR1 and CDR2 (germline): SGHVS, FNYEAQ. The CDR3 extends over 15 amino acids. Deletions cut 1 base from V and 4 bases from J, with 13 bases between. The DNA of the CDR3 is TGTGCCAGCAGCTTAGAGGCCCACCGGGGCACTGAAGCTTTCTTT. Protein sequence: CASSLEAHRGTEAFF.

This chain uses TRBV5-1 with TRBJ2-5, with TRBD2 matching 8 bases. V gave up 4 bases and J gave up 5 bases; unmatched junction bases: 10. Germline-derived CDR1 and CDR2 are SGHRS and YFSETQ. The CDR3 sequence is 15 residues long. In DNA, the CDR3 is TGCGCCAGCAGCAGTAGCGGGACAAGCAGGGAGACCCAGTACTTC. Protein sequence: CASSSSGTSRETQYF.

This rearrangement joins TRBV18 to TRBJ1-1; no firm D call. This CDR3 contains 17 residues. Germline loops: CDR1 KGHSH, CDR2 LQKENI. V lost 1 base and J 1 base, leaving 16 bases between the germline ends. In DNA form, the CDR3 reads TGTGCCAGCTCACCACGGGCAGCTTTCTCGCCGAACACTGAAGCTTTCTTT. The encoded protein is CASSPRAAFSPNTEAFF.

Here the CDR3 reads CAWSVIQTNTEAFF. CDR3 nucleotides: TGTGCCTGGAGTGTAATACAGACGAACACTGAAGCTTTCTTT. The chain employs TRBV30 and TRBJ1-1; the D is unclear. Germline CDR1 is GTSNPN and CDR2 is SVGIG (reference sequence). Trimming shortened V by 0 bases and J by 1 base, and 9 bases separated the two germline ends. The CDR3 sequence is 14 residues long.

This chain connects TRBV14 to TRBJ2-6, with 7 bases aligning to TRBD1. The junction had 21 bases not matched to a gene; V was cut back by 4 bases and J by 0 bases. CDR1 is SGHDN and CDR2 is FVKESK in the germline V gene. This CDR3 contains 22 residues. The CDR3 reads CASSLTLYRGDLPPSGANVLTF. Written as DNA, the CDR3 is TGTGCCAGCAGCCTTACCCTATACAGGGGCGACCTACCACCCTCTGGGGCCAACGTCCTGACTTTC.

J is TRBJ1-1 and V is TRBV7-2, with 9 bases identical to TRBD1. Germline trimming cut 1 base from V and 7 bases from J; bases unmatched to any gene: 7. This CDR3 spans 15 amino acids. Germline values: CDR1 SGHTA, CDR2 FQGNSA. CDR3 in amino acids: CASSLGNRGQVEAFF. In DNA form, the CDR3 reads TGTGCCAGCAGCTTAGGGAACAGGGGGCAGGTTGAAGCTTTCTTT.

This chain links TRBV7-8 with TRBJ1-1; maybe TRBD1 (6 bases). This CDR3 contains 14 residues. Trimming pared 2 bases from V and 0 bases from J, leaving 7 bases between. The germline gives CDR1 SGHVS, CDR2 FQNEAQ. The CDR3 here is CASSLTGMNTEAFF. The CDR3 bases are TGTGCCAGCAGCTTAACAGGGATGAACACTGAAGCTTTCTTT. Full variable domain (missing parts from reference TRBV7-8 and TRBJ1-1): GAGVSQSPRYKVAKRGQDVALRCDPISGHVSLFWYQQALGQGPEFLTYFQNEAQLDKSGLPSDRFFAERPEGSVSTLKIQRTQQEDSAVYLCASSLTGMNTEAFFGQGTRLTVV.

The chain couples TRBV19 to TRBJ2-7, with 10 bases aligning to TRBD1. The CDR3 runs to 14 residues. Germline CDR1 is LNHDA and CDR2 is SQIVND (reference sequence). V gave up 8 bases and J gave up 5 bases; unmatched junction bases: 9. The CDR3 here is CASPRDRGNNEQYF. The CDR3 nucleotides are TGTGCCAGTCCCCGGGACAGGGGTAACAACGAGCAGTACTTC. The whole variable domain, filled in from reference TRBV19 and TRBJ2-7, reads DGGITQSPKYLFRKEGQNVTLSCEQNLNHDAMYWYRQDPGQGLRLIYYSQIVNDFQKGDIAEGYSVSREKKESFPLTVTSAQKNPTAFYLCASPRDRGNNEQYFGPGTRLTVT.

The chain is built from TRBV15 and TRBJ1-5, with 8 bases identical to TRBD1. The V gene's germline CDR1 is LNHNV and CDR2 YYDKDF (reference sequence). This CDR3 has 16 residues. Trimming at V came to 6 bases and at J to 2 bases, leaving 9 bases not matched to a gene. The CDR3 sequence is CATRGQGAQGNQPQHF. The CDR3 bases are TGTGCCACCAGGGGCCAGGGGGCGCAGGGCAATCAGCCCCAGCATTTT.

This clone has only one observation. The chain uses TRBV5-4 and TRBJ2-7; 11 bases line up with TRBD2. The CDR3 runs 17 residues. Germline V gene data show CDR1 as SGHNT and CDR2 as YYREEE (reference sequence). The V gene end was trimmed by 3 bases and the J gene end by 7 bases; junction bases not matched to a gene: 15. Here the CDR3 reads CASSSNSRLAGRREQYF. DNA for the CDR3: TGTGCCAGCAGCTCTAACTCCCGACTAGCGGGGAGGAGGGAGCAGTACTTC.

The chain joins TRBV4-3 to TRBJ2-2; 11 bases align to TRBD1. Looked up from germline, CDR1 is LGHNA and CDR2 is YSLEER. V lost 2 bases to trimming and J lost 1 base; unmatched junction nucleotides: 15. CDR3 size: 21 residues. This CDR3 is CASSQNSTGTGGSRNTGELFF. Written as DNA, the CDR3 is TGCGCCAGCAGCCAAAACTCCACCGGGACAGGGGGTTCAAGGAACACCGGGGAGCTGTTTTTT.

This clone showed up just once. The sample has other DNA sequences that encode this CDR3 too. The V and J genes are TRBV25-1 and TRBJ1-4, with 8 bases aligning to TRBD1. CDR1 MGHDK and CDR2 SYGVNS come from the germline V gene. The trim removed 6 bases at V and 8 bases at J, leaving 5 bases unmatched. The CDR3 has 13 amino acids. The CDR3 DNA reads TGTGCCAGCAGCCCCGGACAGGGAGAAAAACTGTTTTTT. Protein product: CASSPGQGEKLFF.

This chain links TRBV5-6 with TRBJ1-2; 9 bases fit TRBD1. CDR3 length: 18 amino acids. The junction had 12 bases not matched to a gene; V was cut back by 1 base and J by 2 bases. Germline values: CDR1 SGHDT, CDR2 YYEEEE. The CDR3: CASSLLPGTGKANYGYTF. CDR3 DNA sequence: TGTGCCAGCAGCTTGCTTCCCGGGACAGGGAAAGCGAACTATGGCTACACCTTC.

The chain has TRBV6-5 and TRBJ2-2; 7 bases match TRBD2. The germline gives CDR1 MNHEY, CDR2 SVGAGI. V gave up 7 bases and J gave up 3 bases; unmatched junction bases: 8. This CDR3 has 15 residues. CDR3 in DNA: TGTGCCAGCAATTCGATCCGGGAGGACACCGGGGAGCTGTTTTTT. Translated: CASNSIREDTGELFF.

The chain carries TRBV25-1 and TRBJ2-3; D perhaps matches TRBD2 (6 bases). Per the germline V gene, CDR1 is MGHDK and CDR2 is SYGVNS. Trimming left V 3 bases short and J 4 bases short, with 14 bases between. The CDR3 covers 15 residues. The CDR3 here is CASSEYILASDTQYF. The CDR3 DNA is TGTGCCAGCAGTGAGTACATACTAGCATCAGATACGCAGTATTTT.

The chain combines TRBV5-6 with TRBJ2-7, with 10 bases lining up with TRBD2. The CDR3 spans 15 residues. The junction had 11 bases not matched to a gene; V was cut back by 7 bases and J by 4 bases. Germline V gene sequence: CDR1 SGHDT, CDR2 YYEEEE. CDR3 nucleotide sequence: TGTGCCAGCGGCCGGCGGCTAGCGGGAGTTTACGAGCAGTACTTC. As protein: CASGRRLAGVYEQYF.

V gene TRBV28 combines with J gene TRBJ2-1; TRBD1 matches at 10 bases. The CDR3 extends over 18 amino acids. Germline assignment: CDR1 MDHEN and CDR2 SYDVKM. The J segment lost 8 bases and the V segment lost 4 bases, leaving 17 bases of the junction unmatched. CDR3 amino acids: CASSSQPPWGQGFDEQFF. DNA of the CDR3: TGTGCCAGCAGTTCACAGCCCCCATGGGGACAGGGGTTCGATGAGCAGTTCTTC.

The gene calls are TRBV15 and TRBJ2-7, with TRBD1 matching 9 bases. J was trimmed by 5 bases and V by 1 base; bases with no gene match: 6. The CDR3 loop spans 15 amino acids. Germline assignment: CDR1 LNHNV and CDR2 YYDKDF (reference sequence). The CDR3 DNA reads as TGTGCCACCAGCAGAGGCCGGGACAGGGCTGACGAGCAGTACTTC. It is translated as CATSRGRDRADEQYF.

The chain employs TRBV5-4 and TRBJ1-2, with D possibly matching TRBD1 (5 bases). CDR1 and CDR2 from the germline V gene are SGHNT and YYREEE (reference sequence). Trimming took 0 bases from V and 8 from J, leaving 17 bases between them. The CDR3 sequence is 15 residues long. The CDR3 reads CASSLGRGGRSGYTF. CDR3 in DNA: TGTGCCAGCAGCTTGGGGCGGGGGGGAAGGAGCGGCTACACCTTC.

The V and J genes are TRBV28 and TRBJ2-1; 15 nucleotides align to TRBD2. The trim removed 3 bases at V and 0 bases at J, leaving 6 bases unmatched. The CDR3 is made up of 19 amino acids. The germline V gene encodes CDR1 MDHEN and CDR2 SYDVKM. The CDR3 is CASSLRRTSGRASYNEQFF. The CDR3 bases are TGTGCCAGCAGTTTGCGGAGGACTAGCGGGAGGGCCTCCTACAATGAGCAGTTCTTC.

The chain carries TRBV7-9 and TRBJ2-1, with a weak D call TRBD2 (6 bases). Germline CDR1 and CDR2: SEHNR and FQNEAQ (reference sequence). V was cut by 0 bases and J by 4 bases, with 22 bases left in between. This CDR3 comprises 19 residues. DNA of the CDR3: TGTGCCAGCAGCTTAGCTAGCGGTACCCATACCGCTAGTTACAATGAGCAGTTCTTC. Translated, it gives CASSLASGTHTASYNEQFF.

This clone was seen a single time. The V and J genes are TRBV5-6 and TRBJ1-5, with D maybe TRBD1 (5 bases). The CDR3 consists of 16 residues. CDR1 and CDR2 (germline): SGHDT, YYEEEE. The germline V and J ends were trimmed by 0 bases and 5 bases, with 15 bases remaining between them. CDR3 protein: CASSLGGWAGYQPQHF. The CDR3 nucleotides read TGTGCCAGCAGCTTGGGGGGCTGGGCAGGGTATCAGCCCCAGCATTTT.

The chain is built from TRBV7-6 and TRBJ2-7, with 12 bases identical to TRBD1. From germline, CDR1 is SGHVS and CDR2 FNYEAQ. Trimming at V came to 4 bases and at J to 6 bases, leaving 25 bases not matched to a gene. The CDR3 extends over 21 amino acids. The CDR3 DNA follows: TGTGCCAGCAGCTCTAGGCAAGGGACAGGGGGCGACTCACCTCCTCCTTGCGAGCAGTACTTC. Its translation is CASSSRQGTGGDSPPPCEQYF. The full variable domain, with the rest looked up from reference TRBV7-6 and TRBJ2-7, is GAGVSQSPRYKVTKRGQDVALRCDPISGHVSLYWYRQALGQGPEFLTYFNYEAQQDKSGLPNDRFSAERPEGSISTLTIQRTEQRDSAMYRCASSSRQGTGGDSPPPCEQYFGPGTRLTVT.

This clone is a singleton in its sample. The chain is built from TRBV28 and TRBJ2-1; possibly TRBD2 for D (5 bases). V was trimmed by 5 bases and J by 0 bases, leaving 14 bases between them. Germline V gene sequence: CDR1 MDHEN, CDR2 SYDVKM. The length of the CDR3 is 16 residues. The CDR3 sequence: CASSPSRGSSYNEQFF. The CDR3 region has the DNA TGTGCCAGCAGTCCCTCCCGTGGGAGCTCCTACAATGAGCAGTTCTTC.